A single T cell receptor beta chain is shown here with its context. No antigen is known for it. The data belong to a study of T cells expressing NK-cell markers. The authors made TCR beta cDNA libraries by 5'RACE template switching. This switching added a universal primer site and UMIs. TCRdb re-called the 5' RACE reads; one entry per CDR3 protein, DNA not given. The repertoire shows hundreds of thousands of distinct CDR3 sequences; the top ten hold roughly 5.2%. The CDR3 loop spans 15 amino acids. Germline V gene lookup returns CDR1 MNHNS and CDR2 SASEGT. Study conclusions and caveats: Clarity on HCMV specificity was lacking for the expanded NKG2C+ T cell clones.

The chain uses TRBV6-1 and TRBJ1-3; the D call from TCRdb, TRBD1, cannot be confirmed without DNA. This clonotype was sampled from a man aged 18-70 years in good health. What was sequenced was blood T cells: a sorted CD56 or NKG2C T cell subset, CD4+ or CD8+ T cells, or bulk PBMC T cells (not recorded which). This chain's CDR3 is CASRSTGTTGNTIYF.